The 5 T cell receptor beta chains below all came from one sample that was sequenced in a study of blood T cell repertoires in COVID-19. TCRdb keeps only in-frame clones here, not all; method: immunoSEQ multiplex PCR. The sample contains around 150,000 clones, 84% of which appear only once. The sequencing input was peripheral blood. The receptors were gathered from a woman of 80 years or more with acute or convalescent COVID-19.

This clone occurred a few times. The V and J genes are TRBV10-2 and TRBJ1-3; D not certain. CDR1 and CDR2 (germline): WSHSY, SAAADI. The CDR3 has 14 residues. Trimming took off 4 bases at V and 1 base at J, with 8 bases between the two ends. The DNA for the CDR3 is TGCGCCAGCAGTGCCAGAACGTCTGGAAACACCATATATTTT. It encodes CASSARTSGNTIYF.

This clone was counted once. CDR3 region: CASSPSAGTQETQYF. As DNA, the CDR3 is TGTGCCAGCAGCCCCTCGGCGGGAACCCAAGAGACCCAGTACTTC. The rearrangement joins TRBV11-2 to TRBJ2-5; tentatively, D is TRBD2 (6 bases). Germline V CDR1 and CDR2: SGHAT, FQNNGV. This CDR3 spans 15 amino acids. V lost 5 bases and J lost 1, with 14 bases in between. Complete variable domain (other parts from reference TRBV11-2 and TRBJ2-5): EAGVAQSPRYKIIEKRQSVAFWCNPISGHATLYWYQQILGQGPKLLIQFQNNGVVDDSQLPKDRFSAERLKGVDSTLKIQPAKLEDSAVYLCASSPSAGTQETQYFGPGTRLLVL.

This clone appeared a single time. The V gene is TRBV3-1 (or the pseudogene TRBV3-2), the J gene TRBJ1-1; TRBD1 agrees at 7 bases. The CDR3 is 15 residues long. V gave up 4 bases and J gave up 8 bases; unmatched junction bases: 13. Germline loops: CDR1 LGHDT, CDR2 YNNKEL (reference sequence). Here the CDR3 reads CASSPRRDSKSEAFF. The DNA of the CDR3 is TGTGCCAGCAGCCCCCGGCGGGACAGTAAATCCGAAGCTTTCTTT.

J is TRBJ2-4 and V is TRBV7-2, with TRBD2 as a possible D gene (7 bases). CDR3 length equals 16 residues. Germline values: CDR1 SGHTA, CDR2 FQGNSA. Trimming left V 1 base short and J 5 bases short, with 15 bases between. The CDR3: CASSLVSGGHQNIQYF. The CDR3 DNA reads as TGTGCCAGCAGCTTAGTTTCGGGGGGCCACCAAAACATTCAGTACTTC.

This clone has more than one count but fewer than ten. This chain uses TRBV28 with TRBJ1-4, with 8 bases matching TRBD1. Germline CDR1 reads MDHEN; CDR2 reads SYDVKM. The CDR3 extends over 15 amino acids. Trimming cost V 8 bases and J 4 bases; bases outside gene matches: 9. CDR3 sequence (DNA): TGTGCCAGCCGACCAGCAGGGGGCTTTAATGAAAAACTGTTTTTT. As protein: CASRPAGGFNEKLFF. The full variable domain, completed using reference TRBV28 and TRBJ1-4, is DVKVTQSSRYLVKRTGEKVFLECVQDMDHENMFWYRQDPGLGLRLIYFSYDVKMKEKGDIPEGYSVSREKKERFSLILESASTNQTSMYLCASRPAGGFNEKLFFGSGTQLSVL.